The following is a TCR beta chain sequence with its context. The data originate from a study of control samples from healthy donors and cancer patients. CDR1 and CDR2 (germline): SNHLY, FYNNEI. V was clipped by 7 bases and J by 1 base; unmatched bases: 2. The CDR3 has 13 residues. Sequencing used immunoSEQ multiplex PCR; TCRdb keeps in-frame clones, though not all of them. The table lists some 77,000 clones, around 90% of them singletons. This chain links TRBV2 with TRBJ2-3, with 7 bases identical to TRBD2. The sequence came from a woman aged 55-70 years in good health. Sequenced material: blood. CDR3 residues: CASKGLGTDTQYF. The DNA of the CDR3 is TGTGCCAGCAAAGGACTAGGCACAGATACGCAGTATTTT.